This T cell receptor (beta chain) was identified in a study of T cell changes during pregnancy in multiple sclerosis. V was clipped by 0 bases and J by 4 bases, with 9 bases between them. Germline V lookup: CDR1 SGHVS, CDR2 FQNEAQ. The CDR3 is made up of 14 amino acids. This clone is medium-sized within its sample. The repertoire was sequenced with immunoSEQ multiplex PCR; TCRdb's copy has only in-frame clones and lacks some. The table includes 30,000 to 50,000 clones, around 93% detected once. This receptor was taken from a female donor with multiple sclerosis, enrolled in a pregnancy study. V gene TRBV7-8 combines with J gene TRBJ1-2; D is uncertain. The source was CD4+ T cells from peripheral blood mononuclear cells, collected after pregnancy. The CDR3 is CASSLASVTYGYTF. The CDR3 DNA reads as TGTGCCAGCAGCTTAGCCTCGGTCACCTATGGCTACACCTTC.